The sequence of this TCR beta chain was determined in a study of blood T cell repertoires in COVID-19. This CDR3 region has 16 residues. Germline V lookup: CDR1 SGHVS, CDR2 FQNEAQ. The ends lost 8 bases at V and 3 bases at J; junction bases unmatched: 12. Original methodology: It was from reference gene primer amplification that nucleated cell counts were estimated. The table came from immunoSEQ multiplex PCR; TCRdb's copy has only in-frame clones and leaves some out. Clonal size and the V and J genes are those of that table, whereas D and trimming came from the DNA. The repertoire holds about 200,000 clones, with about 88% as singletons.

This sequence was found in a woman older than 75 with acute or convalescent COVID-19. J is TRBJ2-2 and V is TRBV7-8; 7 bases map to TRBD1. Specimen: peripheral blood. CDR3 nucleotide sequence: TGTGCCAGCGGGATACTGACAGGGACATACACCGGGGAGCTGTTTTTT. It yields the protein CASGILTGTYTGELFF. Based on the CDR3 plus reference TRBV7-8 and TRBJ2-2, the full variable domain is GAGVSQSPRYKVAKRGQDVALRCDPISGHVSLFWYQQALGQGPEFLTYFQNEAQLDKSGLPSDRFFAERPEGSVSTLKIQRTQQEDSAVYLCASGILTGTYTGELFFGEGSRLTVL.